The sequence of this TCR beta chain was determined in a study of regulatory T cells in long-lasting Graves disease. This clonotype was picked up a small number of times. The antigen remains undetermined. Study-wide results and limits: Persistent patients had more shared public clonotypes (roughly 2,700) than new patients (roughly 970).

As to time point: newly diagnosed GD, antithyroid drugs for less than 3 months. With RNA extracted from PBMCs as input, the TCR library was made. One endocrinology department in Xi'an, China, was where patients came from. In building TCR beta libraries, iRepertoire HTBI primers were used together with Arm-PCR of CDR3 regions. TCRdb recomputed calls from the multiplex PCR reads with MiXCR, one row per CDR3 protein. The sample contains hundreds of thousands of distinct CDR3 sequences, 13% of which appear only once. The CDR3 spans 15 residues. CDR1 is SEHNR, CDR2 FQNEAQ, per germline (reference sequence). Trimming left V 2 bases short and J 8 bases short, with 18 bases between. The sample also formed part of further work on T cells in Graves' hyperthyroidism and ophthalmopathy. This second report adds: Exclusion of a patient resulted from uncontrolled infection, other autoimmune disease, pregnancy or lactation. Expanded thyroid clonotypes (above 0.001) were mostly also found in blood.

The V gene is TRBV7-9, the J gene TRBJ1-1, with TRBD1 as a possible D gene (5 bases). The receptor comes from a young man with Graves disease. This specimen was peripheral blood mononuclear cells (PBMCs), taken at new diagnosis, from a patient treated with antithyroid drugs. The CDR3 nucleotides read TGTGCCAGCAGCTTATTGACAGCAAGACTTGCCGAAGCTTTCTTT. The encoded protein is CASSLLTARLAEAFF.